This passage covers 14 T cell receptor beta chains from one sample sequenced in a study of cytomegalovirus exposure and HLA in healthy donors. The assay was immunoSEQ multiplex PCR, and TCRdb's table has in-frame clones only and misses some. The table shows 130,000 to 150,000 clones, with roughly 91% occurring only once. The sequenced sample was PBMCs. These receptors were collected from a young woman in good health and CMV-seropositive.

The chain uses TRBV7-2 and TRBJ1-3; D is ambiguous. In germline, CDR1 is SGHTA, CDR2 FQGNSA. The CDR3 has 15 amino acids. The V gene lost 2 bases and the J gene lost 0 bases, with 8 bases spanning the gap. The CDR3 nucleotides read TGTGCCAGCAGCTTACCTGACTACTCTGGAAACACCATATATTTT. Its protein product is CASSLPDYSGNTIYF.

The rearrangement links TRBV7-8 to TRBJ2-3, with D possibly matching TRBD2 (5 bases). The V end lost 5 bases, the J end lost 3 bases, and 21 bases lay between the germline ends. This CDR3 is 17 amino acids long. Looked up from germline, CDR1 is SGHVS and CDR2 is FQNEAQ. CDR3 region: CASSTRGSLVGTDTQYF. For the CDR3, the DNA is TGTGCCAGCAGCACCAGAGGGTCACTAGTGGGAACAGATACGCAGTATTTT.

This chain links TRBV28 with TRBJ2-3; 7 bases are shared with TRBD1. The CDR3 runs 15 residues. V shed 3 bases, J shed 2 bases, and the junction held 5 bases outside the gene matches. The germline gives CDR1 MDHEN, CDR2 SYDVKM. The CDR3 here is CASSFPGQDTDTQYF. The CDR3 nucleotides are TGTGCCAGCAGTTTCCCAGGACAGGACACAGATACGCAGTATTTT.

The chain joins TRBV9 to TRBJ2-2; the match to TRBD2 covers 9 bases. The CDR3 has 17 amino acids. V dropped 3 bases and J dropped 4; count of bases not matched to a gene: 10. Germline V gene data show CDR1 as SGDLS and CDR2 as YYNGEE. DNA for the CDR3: TGTGCCAGCAGCGGGTCTAGCGGGACGGTCGGCACCGGGGAGCTGTTTTTT. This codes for CASSGSSGTVGTGELFF.

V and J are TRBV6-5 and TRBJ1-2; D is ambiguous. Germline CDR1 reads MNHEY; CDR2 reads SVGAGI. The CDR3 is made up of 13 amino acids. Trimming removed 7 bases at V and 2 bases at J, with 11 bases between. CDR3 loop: CASKSGENYGYTF. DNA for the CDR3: TGTGCCAGCAAGTCGGGTGAGAACTATGGCTACACCTTC.

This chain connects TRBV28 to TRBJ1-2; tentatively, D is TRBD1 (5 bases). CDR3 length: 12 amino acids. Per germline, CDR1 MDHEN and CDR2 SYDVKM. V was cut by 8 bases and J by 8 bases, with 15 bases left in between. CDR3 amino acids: CASDAGPGGYTF. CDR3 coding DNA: TGTGCCAGCGATGCAGGGCCTGGGGGCTACACCTTC.

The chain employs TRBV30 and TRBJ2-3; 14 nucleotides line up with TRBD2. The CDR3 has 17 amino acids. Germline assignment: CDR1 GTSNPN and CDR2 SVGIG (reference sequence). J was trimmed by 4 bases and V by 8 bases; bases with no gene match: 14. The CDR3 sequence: CAHTGTSGRGRPDTQYF. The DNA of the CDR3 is TGTGCCCATACCGGGACTAGCGGGAGAGGTCGCCCAGATACGCAGTATTTT.

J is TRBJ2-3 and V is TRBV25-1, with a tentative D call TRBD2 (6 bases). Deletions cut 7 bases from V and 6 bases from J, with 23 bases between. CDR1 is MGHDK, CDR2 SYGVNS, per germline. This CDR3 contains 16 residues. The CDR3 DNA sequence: TGTGCCAGCACCTCCGTGGGGGACTCTATGGTGGATACGCAGTATTTT. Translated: CASTSVGDSMVDTQYF. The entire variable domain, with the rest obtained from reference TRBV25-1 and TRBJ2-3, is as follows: EADIYQTPRYLVIGTGKKITLECSQTMGHDKMYWYQQDPGMELHLIHYSYGVNSTEKGDLSSESTVSRIRTEHFPLTLESARPSHTSQYLCASTSVGDSMVDTQYFGPGTRLTVL.

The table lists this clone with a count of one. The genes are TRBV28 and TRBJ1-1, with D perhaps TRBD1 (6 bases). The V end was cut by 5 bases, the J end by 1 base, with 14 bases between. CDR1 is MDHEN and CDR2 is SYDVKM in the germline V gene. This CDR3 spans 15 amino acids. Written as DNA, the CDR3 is TGTGCCAGCAGTGTCAGGGGCCTAGGGAACACTGAAGCTTTCTTT. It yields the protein CASSVRGLGNTEAFF. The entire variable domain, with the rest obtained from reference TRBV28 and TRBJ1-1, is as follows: DVKVTQSSRYLVKRTGEKVFLECVQDMDHENMFWYRQDPGLGLRLIYFSYDVKMKEKGDIPEGYSVSREKKERFSLILESASTNQTSMYLCASSVRGLGNTEAFFGQGTRLTVV.

The CDR3 here is CASSLLQGLNTEAFF. The CDR3 DNA reads as TGTGCCAGCAGCTTACTACAGGGATTGAACACTGAAGCTTTCTTT. This chain links TRBV5-8 with TRBJ1-1; tentative D call: TRBD1 (6 bases). The CDR3 runs 15 residues. Per the germline V gene, CDR1 is SGHTS and CDR2 is YDEGEE. Trimming left V 2 bases short and J 0 bases short, with 11 bases between.

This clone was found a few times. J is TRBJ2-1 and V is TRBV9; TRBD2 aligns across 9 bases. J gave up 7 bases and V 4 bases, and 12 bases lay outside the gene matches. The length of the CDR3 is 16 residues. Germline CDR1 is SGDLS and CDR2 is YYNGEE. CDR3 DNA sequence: TGTGCCAGCAGCCCTAAAACCGGGACTAGCAGAAATGAGCAGTTCTTC. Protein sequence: CASSPKTGTSRNEQFF. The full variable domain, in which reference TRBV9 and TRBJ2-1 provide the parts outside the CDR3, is DSGVTQTPKHLITATGQRVTLRCSPRSGDLSVYWYQQSLDQGLQFLIQYYNGEERAKGNILERFSAQQFPDLHSELNLSSLELGDSALYFCASSPKTGTSRNEQFFGPGTRLTVL.

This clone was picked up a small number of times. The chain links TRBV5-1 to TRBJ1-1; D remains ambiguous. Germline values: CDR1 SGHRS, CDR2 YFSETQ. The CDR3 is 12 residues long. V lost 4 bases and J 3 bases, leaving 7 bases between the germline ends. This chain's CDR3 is CASSGQYTEAFF. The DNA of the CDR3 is TGCGCCAGCAGCGGGCAGTACACTGAAGCTTTCTTT.

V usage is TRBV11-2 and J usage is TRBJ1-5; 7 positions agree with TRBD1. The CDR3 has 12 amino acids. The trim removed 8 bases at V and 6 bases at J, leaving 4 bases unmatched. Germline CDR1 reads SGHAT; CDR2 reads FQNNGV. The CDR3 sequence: CASRQGVQPQHF. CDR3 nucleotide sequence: TGTGCCAGCCGCCAGGGGGTTCAGCCCCAGCATTTT.

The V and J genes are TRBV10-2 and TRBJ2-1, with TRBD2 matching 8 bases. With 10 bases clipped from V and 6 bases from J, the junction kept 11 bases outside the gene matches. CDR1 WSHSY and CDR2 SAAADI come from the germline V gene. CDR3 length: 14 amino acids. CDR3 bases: TGCGCCACCTCGACCGGACTAGCTGGCAATGAGCAGTTCTTC. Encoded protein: CATSTGLAGNEQFF.